The rows below give T cell receptor beta chains drawn from one sample of a study of blood T cell repertoires in COVID-19. TCRdb's table, derived via immunoSEQ multiplex PCR, lists solely in-frame clones and lacks some. Of around 250,000 clones listed, roughly 89% are singletons. Material: peripheral blood. These receptors came from a woman aged 55-70 years with COVID-19, enrolled during active disease. The CDR3 runs from the conserved cysteine through the conserved F or W. Fields, in order: J gene, V gene, CDR3 protein.

J: TRBJ2-2; V: TRBV6-2/TRBV6-3; CDR3: CASTPSGRGDTGELFF
J: TRBJ1-1; V: TRBV15; CDR3: CATSRDLSSPLNTEAFF
J: TRBJ1-6; V: TRBV9; CDR3: CASSPTQQAGSPLHF
J: TRBJ1-6; V: TRBV25-1; CDR3: CASSSASTVRSPLHF
J: TRBJ2-3; V: TRBV18; CDR3: CASSQPGQGQDTQYF
J: TRBJ2-5; V: TRBV5-1; CDR3: CASSWGVGTGVETQYF
J: TRBJ1-4; V: TRBV5-6; CDR3: CASSSLGLQGQGTDEKLFF
J: TRBJ1-6; V: TRBV12-3/TRBV12-4; CDR3: CASSLSYNSPLHF
J: TRBJ1-5; V: TRBV19; CDR3: CASSKDRPNQPQHF
J: TRBJ2-1; V: TRBV5-6; CDR3: CASSLDRDGEQFF
J: TRBJ1-2; V: TRBV29-1; CDR3: CSVAWNYGYTF
J: TRBJ2-1; V: TRBV11-3; CDR3: CASSRTGGSYNEQFF
J: TRBJ1-2; V: TRBV29-1; CDR3: CSVETANYGYTF
J: TRBJ2-1; V: TRBV9; CDR3: CASSVGEGSYNEQFF
J: TRBJ1-6; V: TRBV4-3; CDR3: CASSQEIEGVIYPLHF
J: TRBJ2-1; V: TRBV9; CDR3: CASSVGYMFNEQFF
J: TRBJ1-5; V: TRBV19; CDR3: CASSLRGNQPQHF
J: TRBJ2-7; V: TRBV11-3; CDR3: CASSKTGDYEQYF
J: TRBJ1-2; V: TRBV4-1; CDR3: CASSHPEVGFNYGYTF
J: TRBJ1-3; V: TRBV4-2; CDR3: CASSQVGREGGNTIYF
J: TRBJ1-1; V: TRBV7-3; CDR3: CATAVDPNTEAFF
J: TRBJ1-1; V: TRBV30; CDR3: CAWSPPDSRDAEAFF
J: TRBJ1-4; V: TRBV9; CDR3: CASSATGSSEKLFF
J: TRBJ2-3; V: TRBV10-3; CDR3: CAIGLTDTQYF
J: TRBJ1-6; V: TRBV28; CDR3: CASSPGRGYSPLHF
J: TRBJ1-1; V: TRBV3-1/TRBV3-2; CDR3: CASSSLPETEAFF
J: TRBJ2-2; V: TRBV5-5; CDR3: CASSHPRQRENTGELFF
J: TRBJ1-1; V: TRBV14; CDR3: CASSLGGQTEAFF
J: TRBJ2-3; V: TRBV18; CDR3: CASSPRTGTIADTQYF
J: TRBJ1-1; V: TRBV6-5; CDR3: CASSSSGGTEAFF
J: TRBJ2-5; V: TRBV2; CDR3: CASNSLAGGLSIQETQYF
J: TRBJ1-2; V: TRBV5-5; CDR3: CASSLGDRGYGYTF
J: TRBJ2-3; V: TRBV27; CDR3: CASSIYGLPTDTQYF
J: TRBJ2-1; V: TRBV3-1/TRBV3-2; CDR3: CASSRASPLGGGLFNEQFF
J: TRBJ1-2; V: TRBV5-5; CDR3: CASSPGPEVYTF
J: TRBJ2-3; V: TRBV6-2/TRBV6-3; CDR3: CASSYPTSTDTQYF
J: TRBJ2-3; V: TRBV3-1/TRBV3-2; CDR3: CASSPGGEATDTQYF
J: TRBJ1-5; V: TRBV7-9; CDR3: CASSSDREIYSNQPQHF
J: TRBJ2-1; V: TRBV5-1; CDR3: CASSAPAGASNEQFF
J: TRBJ1-1; V: TRBV7-3; CDR3: CASSLRTDRTEAFF
J: TRBJ2-2; V: TRBV7-9; CDR3: CASSLNRPRTGELFF
J: TRBJ2-1; V: TRBV5-1; CDR3: CASSLERGTYNEQFF
J: TRBJ1-5; V: TRBV3-1/TRBV3-2; CDR3: CASSQSVNQPQHF
J: TRBJ2-2; V: TRBV19; CDR3: CASSIGTLNTGELFF
J: TRBJ2-3; V: TRBV2; CDR3: CASSVTGPSDTQYF
J: TRBJ1-4; V: TRBV11-2; CDR3: CASSLDRGGKLFF
J: TRBJ1-3; V: TRBV6-5; CDR3: CASSWGQTSSGNTIYF
J: TRBJ1-4; V: TRBV3-1/TRBV3-2; CDR3: CASSQDGEKLFF
J: TRBJ2-1; V: TRBV9; CDR3: CASSVSGGQYNEQFF
J: TRBJ2-5; V: TRBV24-1; CDR3: CATSARGTSGGETQYF
J: TRBJ2-6; V: TRBV7-2; CDR3: CASSLEGGGANVLTF
J: TRBJ1-1; V: TRBV18; CDR3: CASSPLVSKNTEAFF
J: TRBJ1-2; V: TRBV6-1; CDR3: CASSEGQTPSGYTF